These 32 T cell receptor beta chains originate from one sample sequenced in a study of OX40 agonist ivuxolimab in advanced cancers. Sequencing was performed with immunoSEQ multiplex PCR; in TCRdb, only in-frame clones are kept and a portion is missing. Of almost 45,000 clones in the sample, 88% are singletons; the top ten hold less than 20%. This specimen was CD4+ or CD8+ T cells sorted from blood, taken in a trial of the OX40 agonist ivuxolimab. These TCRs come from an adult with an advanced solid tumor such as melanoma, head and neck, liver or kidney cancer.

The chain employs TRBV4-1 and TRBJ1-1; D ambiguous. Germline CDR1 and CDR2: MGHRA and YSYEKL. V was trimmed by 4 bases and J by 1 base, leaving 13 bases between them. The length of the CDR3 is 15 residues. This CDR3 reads CASSPQDIGNTEAFF. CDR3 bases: TGCGCCAGCAGCCCTCAAGATATAGGGAACACTGAAGCTTTCTTT.

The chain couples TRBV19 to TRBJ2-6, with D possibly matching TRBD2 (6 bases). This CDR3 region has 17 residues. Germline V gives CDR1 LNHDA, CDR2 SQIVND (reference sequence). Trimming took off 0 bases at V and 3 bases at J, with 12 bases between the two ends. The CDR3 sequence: CASSIEGPGDGANVLTF. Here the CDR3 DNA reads TGTGCCAGTAGTATAGAAGGACCGGGGGATGGGGCCAACGTCCTGACTTTC.

CDR3 nucleotide sequence: TGTGCCAGCAGCCCTGAAATATTTGGTGAGCAGTACGTC. This translates into CASSPEIFGEQYV. This chain uses TRBV9 with TRBJ2-7, with unresolved D. CDR1 is SGDLS, CDR2 YYNGEE, per germline. CDR3 size: 13 residues. V gave up 4 bases and J gave up 7 bases, with 15 bases separating them.

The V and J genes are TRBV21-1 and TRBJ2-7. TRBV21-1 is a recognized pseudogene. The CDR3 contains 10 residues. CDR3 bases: TGTGCCAGCAGCGACCACGAGCAGTACGTC. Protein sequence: CASSDHEQYV.

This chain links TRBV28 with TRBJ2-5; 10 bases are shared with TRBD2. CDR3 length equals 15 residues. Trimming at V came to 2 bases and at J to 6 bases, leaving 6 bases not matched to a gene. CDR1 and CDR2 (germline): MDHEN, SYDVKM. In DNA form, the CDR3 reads TGTGCCAGCAGTTTACAGAGCGGGGGGGGAAAGACCCAGTACTTC. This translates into CASSLQSGGGKTQYF.

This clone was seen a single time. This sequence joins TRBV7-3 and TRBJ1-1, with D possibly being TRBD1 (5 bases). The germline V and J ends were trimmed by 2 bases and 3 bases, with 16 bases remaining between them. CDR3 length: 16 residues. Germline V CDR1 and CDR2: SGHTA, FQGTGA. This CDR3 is CASSLVQGDGDTEAFF. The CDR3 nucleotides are TGTGCCAGCAGCTTAGTTCAGGGTGACGGTGACACTGAAGCTTTCTTT.

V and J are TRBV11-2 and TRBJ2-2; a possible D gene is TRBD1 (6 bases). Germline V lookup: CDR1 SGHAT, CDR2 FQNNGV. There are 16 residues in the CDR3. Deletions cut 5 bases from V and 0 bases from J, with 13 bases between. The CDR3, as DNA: TGTGCCAGCAGCGTCCGGGACAAATCGAACACCGGGGAGCTGTTTTTT. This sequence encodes CASSVRDKSNTGELFF.

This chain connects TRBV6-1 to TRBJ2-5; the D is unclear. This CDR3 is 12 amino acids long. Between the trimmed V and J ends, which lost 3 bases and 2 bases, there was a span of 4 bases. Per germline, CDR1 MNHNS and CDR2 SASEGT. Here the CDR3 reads CASSDIQETQYF. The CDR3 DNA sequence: TGTGCCAGCAGTGACATTCAAGAGACCCAGTACTTC.

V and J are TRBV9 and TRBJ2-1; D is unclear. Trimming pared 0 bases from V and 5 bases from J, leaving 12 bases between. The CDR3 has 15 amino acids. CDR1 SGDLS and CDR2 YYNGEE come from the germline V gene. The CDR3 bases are TGTGCCAGCAGCGTAGCTGAGACCACAAACAATGAGCAGTTCTTC. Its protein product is CASSVAETTNNEQFF.

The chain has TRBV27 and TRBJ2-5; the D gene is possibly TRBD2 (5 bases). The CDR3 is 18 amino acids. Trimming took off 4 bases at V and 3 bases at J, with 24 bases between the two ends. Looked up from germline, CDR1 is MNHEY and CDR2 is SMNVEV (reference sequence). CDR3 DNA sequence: TGTGCCAGCAGTTCCGAGAACCGGAGGCGGACGGTCGAAGAGACCCAGTACTTC. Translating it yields CASSSENRRRTVEETQYF.

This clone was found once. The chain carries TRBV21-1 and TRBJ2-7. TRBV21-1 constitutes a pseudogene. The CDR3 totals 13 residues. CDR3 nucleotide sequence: TGTGCCAGCAGCAAGGGCGGCGCCTACGAGCAGTACTTC. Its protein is CASSKGGAYEQYF.

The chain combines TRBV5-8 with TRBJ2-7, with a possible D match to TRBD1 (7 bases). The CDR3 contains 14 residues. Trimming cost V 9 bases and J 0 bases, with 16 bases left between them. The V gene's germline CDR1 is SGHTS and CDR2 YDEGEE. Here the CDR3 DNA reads TGTGCCACCGGACAGGACGGGGGCTCCTACGAGCAGTACTTC. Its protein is CATGQDGGSYEQYF.

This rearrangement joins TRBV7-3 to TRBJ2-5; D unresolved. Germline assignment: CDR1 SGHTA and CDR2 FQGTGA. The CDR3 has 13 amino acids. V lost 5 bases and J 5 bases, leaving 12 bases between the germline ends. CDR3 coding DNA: TGTGCCAGCAGCCCGAGTGGGGTTGAGACCCAGTACTTC. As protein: CASSPSGVETQYF.

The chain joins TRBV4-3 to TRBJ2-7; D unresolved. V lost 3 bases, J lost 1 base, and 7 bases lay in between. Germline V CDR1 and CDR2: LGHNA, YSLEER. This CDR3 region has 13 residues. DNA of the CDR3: TGCGCCAGCAGCCATAAGAATTCCTACGAGCAGTACTTC. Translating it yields CASSHKNSYEQYF.

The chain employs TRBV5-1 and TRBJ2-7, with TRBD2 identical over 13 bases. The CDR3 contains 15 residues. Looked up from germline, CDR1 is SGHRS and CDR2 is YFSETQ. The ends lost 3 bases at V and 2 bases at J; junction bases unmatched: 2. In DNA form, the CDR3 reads TGCGCCAGCAGCTCCGGGACTAGCGGGACCTACGAGCAGTACTTC. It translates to CASSSGTSGTYEQYF.

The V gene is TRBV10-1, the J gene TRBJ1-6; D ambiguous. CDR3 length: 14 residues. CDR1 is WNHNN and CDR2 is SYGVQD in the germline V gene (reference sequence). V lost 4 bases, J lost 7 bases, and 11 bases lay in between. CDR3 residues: CASSVDKFNSPLHF. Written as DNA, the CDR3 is TGCGCCAGCAGTGTTGACAAATTCAATTCACCCCTCCACTTT.

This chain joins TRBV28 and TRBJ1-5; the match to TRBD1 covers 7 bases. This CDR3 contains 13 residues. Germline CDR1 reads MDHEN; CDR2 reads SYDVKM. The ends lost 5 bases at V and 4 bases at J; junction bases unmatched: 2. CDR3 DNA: TGTGCCAGCAGTCCGGGACAGAATCAGCCCCAGCATTTT. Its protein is CASSPGQNQPQHF.

The CDR3 here is CASTGGAYEQYF. The DNA of the CDR3 is TGTGCCAGCACTGGAGGGGCCTACGAGCAGTACTTC. The gene calls are TRBV6-1 and TRBJ2-7, with a possible D match to TRBD2 (6 bases). Trimming took 7 bases from V and 2 from J, leaving 9 bases between them. The germline CDR1 and CDR2 sequences are MNHNS and SASEGT. This CDR3 has 12 residues.

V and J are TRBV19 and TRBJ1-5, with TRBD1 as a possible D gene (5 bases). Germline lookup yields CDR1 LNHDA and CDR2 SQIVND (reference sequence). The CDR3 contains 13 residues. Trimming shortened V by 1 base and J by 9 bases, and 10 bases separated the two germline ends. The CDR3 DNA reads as TGTGCCAGTAGTATAGGGGGGGTTTGGCCCCAGCATTTT. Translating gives CASSIGGVWPQHF.

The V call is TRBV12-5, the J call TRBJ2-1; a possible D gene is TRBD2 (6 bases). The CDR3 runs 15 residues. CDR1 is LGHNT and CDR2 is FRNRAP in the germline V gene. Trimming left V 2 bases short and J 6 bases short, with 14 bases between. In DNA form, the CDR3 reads TGTGCTAGTGGTTTGTTCTCGACTAGTATCAATGAGCAGTTCTTC. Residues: CASGLFSTSINEQFF.

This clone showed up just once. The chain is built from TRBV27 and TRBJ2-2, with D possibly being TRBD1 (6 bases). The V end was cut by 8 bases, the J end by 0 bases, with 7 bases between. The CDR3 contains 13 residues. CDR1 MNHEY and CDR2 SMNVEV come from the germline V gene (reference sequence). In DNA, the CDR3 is TGTGCCAGCTCAGGGGCGAACACCGGGGAGCTGTTTTTT. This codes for CASSGANTGELFF.

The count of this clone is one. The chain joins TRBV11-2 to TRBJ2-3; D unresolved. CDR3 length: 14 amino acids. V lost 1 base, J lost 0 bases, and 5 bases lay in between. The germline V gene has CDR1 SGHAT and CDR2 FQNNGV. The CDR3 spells CASSLVPSTDTQYF. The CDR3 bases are TGTGCCAGCAGCTTAGTGCCTAGCACAGATACGCAGTATTTT.

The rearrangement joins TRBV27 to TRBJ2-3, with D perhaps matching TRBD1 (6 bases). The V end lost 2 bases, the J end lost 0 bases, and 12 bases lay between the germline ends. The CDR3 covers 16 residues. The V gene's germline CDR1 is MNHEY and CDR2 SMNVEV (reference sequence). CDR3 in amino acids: CASSLTGTTSTDTQYF. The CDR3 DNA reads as TGTGCCAGCAGTTTAACCGGGACAACTAGCACAGATACGCAGTATTTT.

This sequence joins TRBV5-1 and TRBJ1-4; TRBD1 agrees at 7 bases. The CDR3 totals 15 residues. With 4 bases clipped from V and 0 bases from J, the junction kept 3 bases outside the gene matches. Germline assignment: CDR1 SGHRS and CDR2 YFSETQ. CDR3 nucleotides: TGCGCCAGCAGCGGCGGGACAGCAACTAATGAAAAACTGTTTTTT. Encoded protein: CASSGGTATNEKLFF.

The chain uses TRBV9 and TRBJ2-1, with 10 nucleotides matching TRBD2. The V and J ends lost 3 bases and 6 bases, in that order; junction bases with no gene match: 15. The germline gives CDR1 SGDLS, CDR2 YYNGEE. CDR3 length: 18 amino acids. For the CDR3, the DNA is TGTGCCAGCAGCGCGAACCCCATCCTAGCGGGGGAACGCAATGAGCAGTTCTTC. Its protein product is CASSANPILAGERNEQFF.

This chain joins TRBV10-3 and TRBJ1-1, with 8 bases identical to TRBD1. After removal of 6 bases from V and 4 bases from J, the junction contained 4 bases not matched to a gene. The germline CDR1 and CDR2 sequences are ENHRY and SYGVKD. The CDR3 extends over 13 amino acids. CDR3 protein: CAIRQGAGTEAFF. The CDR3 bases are TGTGCCATCAGGCAGGGGGCCGGCACTGAAGCTTTCTTT.

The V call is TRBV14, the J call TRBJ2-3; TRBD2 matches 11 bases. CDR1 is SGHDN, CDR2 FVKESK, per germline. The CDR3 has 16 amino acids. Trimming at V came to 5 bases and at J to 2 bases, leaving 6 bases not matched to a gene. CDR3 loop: CASSDLAGGYTDTQYF. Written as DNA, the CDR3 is TGTGCCAGCAGCGATCTAGCGGGGGGCTACACAGATACGCAGTATTTT.

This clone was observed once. The CDR3 reads CASTRGMGTGELFF. In DNA, the CDR3 is TGTGCCAGCACAAGGGGAATGGGCACCGGGGAGCTGTTTTTT. The chain links TRBV27 to TRBJ2-2; D is perhaps TRBD1 (5 bases). Trimming took off 7 bases at V and 4 bases at J, with 13 bases between the two ends. The CDR3 contains 14 residues. Per the germline V gene, CDR1 is MNHEY and CDR2 is SMNVEV (reference sequence).

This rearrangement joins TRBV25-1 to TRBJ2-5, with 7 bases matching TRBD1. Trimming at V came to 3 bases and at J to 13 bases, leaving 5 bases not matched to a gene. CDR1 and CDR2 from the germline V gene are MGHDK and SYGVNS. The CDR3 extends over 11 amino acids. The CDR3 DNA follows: TGTGCCAGCAGTGAGACAGGGTCGCGGTACTTC. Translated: CASSETGSRYF.

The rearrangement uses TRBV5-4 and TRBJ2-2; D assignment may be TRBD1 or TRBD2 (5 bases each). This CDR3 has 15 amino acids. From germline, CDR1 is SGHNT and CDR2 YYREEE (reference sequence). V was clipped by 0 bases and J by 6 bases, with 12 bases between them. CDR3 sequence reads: CASSLAGMGPGELFF. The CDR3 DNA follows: TGTGCCAGCAGCTTGGCCGGGATGGGACCCGGGGAGCTGTTTTTT.

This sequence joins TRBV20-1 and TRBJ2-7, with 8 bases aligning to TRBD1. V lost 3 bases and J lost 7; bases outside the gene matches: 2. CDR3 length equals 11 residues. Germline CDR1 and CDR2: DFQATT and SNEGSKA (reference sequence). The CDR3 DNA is TGCAGTGCTAGCACAGGGGGGGAGCAGTACTTC. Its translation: CSASTGGEQYF.

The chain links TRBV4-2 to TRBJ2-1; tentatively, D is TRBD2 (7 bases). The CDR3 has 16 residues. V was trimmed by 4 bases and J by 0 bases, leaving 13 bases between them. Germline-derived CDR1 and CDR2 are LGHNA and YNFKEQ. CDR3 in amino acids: CASSPRGASSYNEQFF. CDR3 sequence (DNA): TGTGCCAGCAGCCCCCGGGGGGCCAGCTCCTACAATGAGCAGTTCTTC.